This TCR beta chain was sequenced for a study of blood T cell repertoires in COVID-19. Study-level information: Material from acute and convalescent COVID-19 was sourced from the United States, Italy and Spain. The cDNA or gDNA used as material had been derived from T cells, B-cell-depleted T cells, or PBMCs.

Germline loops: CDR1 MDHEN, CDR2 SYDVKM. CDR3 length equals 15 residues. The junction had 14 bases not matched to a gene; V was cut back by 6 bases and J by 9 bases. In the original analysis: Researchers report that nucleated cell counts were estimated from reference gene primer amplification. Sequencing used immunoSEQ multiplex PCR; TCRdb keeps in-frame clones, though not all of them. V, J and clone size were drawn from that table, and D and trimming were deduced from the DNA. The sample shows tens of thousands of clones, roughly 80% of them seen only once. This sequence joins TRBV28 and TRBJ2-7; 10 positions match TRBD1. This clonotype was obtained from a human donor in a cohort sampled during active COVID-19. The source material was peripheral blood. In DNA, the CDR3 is TGTGCCAGCAGGGGCGTTGCGGGACAGGGGATTCGGCAGTACTTC. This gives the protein CASRGVAGQGIRQYF.